One sample yielded the 12 T cell receptor beta chains listed below, sequenced in a study of cytomegalovirus exposure and HLA in healthy donors. The study ran its PCR with 60 Vbeta and 13 Jbeta primers. Measured with immunoSEQ multiplex PCR; TCRdb has only the in-frame clones, and not every one. This specimen shows about 77,000 clones; the ten leading clones hold about 13%. Sequencing was done on a sample of PBMCs. Receptors were obtained from a man in his fifties or sixties in good health and CMV-seropositive.

The chain uses TRBV6-6 and TRBJ2-7; TRBD1 aligns across 10 bases. Germline V gene sequence: CDR1 MNHNY, CDR2 SVGAGI (reference sequence). Trimming took 0 bases from V and 3 from J; bases not matched to a gene: 2. This CDR3 region has 15 residues. The DNA for the CDR3 is TGTGCCAGCAGTTACTCGGGGACAGGGGTCTACGAGCAGTACTTC. It codes for CASSYSGTGVYEQYF.

The rearrangement joins TRBV7-9 to TRBJ2-1, with TRBD2 identical over 10 bases. Losses at the gene ends were 5 bases for V and 10 bases for J; bases not matched to a gene: 11. CDR1 is SEHNR and CDR2 is FQNEAQ in the germline V gene (reference sequence). The CDR3 consists of 15 residues. CDR3 protein: CASSPVGLAGAEQFF. CDR3 coding DNA: TGTGCCAGCAGCCCAGTGGGTCTAGCGGGGGCGGAGCAGTTCTTC.

The chain links TRBV5-6 to TRBJ1-2; 7 positions agree with TRBD1. Looked up from germline, CDR1 is SGHDT and CDR2 is YYEEEE. The CDR3 length is 12 residues. V lost 5 bases, J lost 8 bases, and 6 bases stayed unmatched. CDR3 protein: CASRRQGWGYTF. The CDR3 DNA follows: TGTGCCAGCAGGAGACAGGGTTGGGGCTACACCTTC.

This rearrangement joins TRBV6-6 to TRBJ2-5; unclear D gene. The CDR3 has 14 residues. Trimming removed 2 bases from V and 2 bases from J, with 9 bases in between. Per the germline V gene, CDR1 is MNHNY and CDR2 is SVGAGI (reference sequence). CDR3 protein: CASSYKQPQETQYF. CDR3 nucleotide sequence: TGTGCCAGCAGTTACAAGCAACCTCAAGAGACCCAGTACTTC.

As for this clone: Since the CDR3 does not end with the conserved phenylalanine or tryptophan, this likely comes from a read error. It is unclear where the CDR3 begins or ends on the DNA, so no DNA is shown, and the CDR3 is as TCRdb lists it. The CDR3: CSSREDRQPS. V gene TRBV29-1 combines with J gene TRBJ2-2; the table's D call of TRBD1 was not tested on the DNA. CDR1 is SQVTM, CDR2 ANQGSEA, per germline. The CDR3 length is 10 residues, termini included.

The chain has TRBV9 and TRBJ2-7; D is perhaps TRBD1 or TRBD2 (6 bases each). Trimming removed 0 bases from V and 6 bases from J, with 10 bases in between. This CDR3 contains 13 residues. The germline gives CDR1 SGDLS, CDR2 YYNGEE. This CDR3 reads CASSVGGGGEQYV. The CDR3 coding sequence is TGTGCCAGCAGCGTAGGAGGAGGGGGCGAGCAGTACGTC.

This chain connects TRBV18 to TRBJ1-6; 10 bases agree with TRBD1. Trimming removed 2 bases from V and 10 bases from J; junction bases left unmatched: 5. Germline assignment: CDR1 KGHSH and CDR2 LQKENI. The CDR3 is 15 residues long. The CDR3 DNA is TGTGCCAGCTCACCAATGGGGACAGGGGAGTCACCCCTCCACTTT. It codes for CASSPMGTGESPLHF.

This chain connects TRBV7-6 to TRBJ2-5, with D possibly TRBD1 on 5 matching bases. The CDR3 is made up of 13 amino acids. Germline CDR1 reads SGHVS; CDR2 reads FNYEAQ. Trimming cost V 1 base and J 3 bases, with 6 bases left between them. CDR3 residues: CASSLGQKETQYF. The CDR3 DNA is TGTGCCAGCAGCTTAGGACAGAAAGAGACCCAGTACTTC.

The chain uses TRBV6-5 and TRBJ2-7; tentative D call: TRBD1 (6 bases). The CDR3 has 16 residues. Trimming left V 0 bases short and J 3 bases short, with 15 bases between. Per the germline V gene, CDR1 is MNHEY and CDR2 is SVGAGI. CDR3 region: CASSYSKSQGHYEQYV. The CDR3 region has the DNA TGTGCCAGCAGTTACTCGAAGTCCCAGGGACACTACGAGCAGTACGTC.

This chain joins TRBV6-6 and TRBJ1-5, with TRBD1 as a possible D gene (5 bases). V was trimmed by 2 bases and J by 6 bases, leaving 11 bases between them. The germline V gene has CDR1 MNHNY and CDR2 SVGAGI (reference sequence). The CDR3 runs 14 residues. The CDR3 DNA reads as TGTGCCAGCAGTTACGAGATGGGGGGTCAGCCCCAGCATTTT. This encodes CASSYEMGGQPQHF.

The chain couples TRBV7-6 to TRBJ2-1; perhaps TRBD2 as D (6 bases). Germline lookup yields CDR1 SGHVS and CDR2 FNYEAQ. V dropped 2 bases and J dropped 0 bases, with 20 bases sitting between them. This CDR3 region has 19 residues. Here the CDR3 reads CASSLTSGGAYLSYNEQFF. The CDR3 DNA is TGTGCCAGCAGCTTAACCTCGGGCGGGGCATACCTCTCCTACAATGAGCAGTTCTTC.

To note about this clone: This specimen includes other DNA sequences encoding the same CDR3. CDR3 loop: CASSQDSGGAETQYF. CDR3 nucleotides: TGCGCCAGCAGCCAAGATAGCGGGGGGGCAGAGACCCAGTACTTC. This chain uses TRBV4-1 with TRBJ2-5; 11 bases are a match to TRBD2. J gave up 4 bases and V 0 bases, and 1 base lay outside the gene matches. CDR1 is MGHRA, CDR2 YSYEKL, per germline. The CDR3 length is 15 residues.